Presented here are 17 T cell receptor beta chains from one specimen sequenced in a study of OX40 agonist ivuxolimab in advanced cancers. Assay used: immunoSEQ multiplex PCR; TCRdb lists only in-frame clones, some missing. The profile covers tens of thousands of clones, with 88% appearing a single time and approximately 0.8% taken by the ten largest. This specimen consisted of CD4+ or CD8+ T cells sorted from blood, obtained in a trial of the OX40 agonist ivuxolimab. These receptors were obtained from an adult with an advanced solid tumor such as melanoma, head and neck, liver or kidney cancer.

The chain couples TRBV18 to TRBJ2-7; D may match TRBD1 or TRBD2 (5 bases each). The length of the CDR3 is 13 residues. Trimming shortened V by 3 bases and J by 0 bases, and 6 bases separated the two germline ends. CDR1 is KGHSH, CDR2 LQKENI, per germline. CDR3 residues: CASSPGPSYEQYF. CDR3 nucleotide sequence: TGTGCCAGCTCACCGGGACCCTCCTACGAGCAGTACTTC.

The chain has TRBV19 and TRBJ2-3, with 7 bases matching TRBD1. The CDR3 contains 15 residues. CDR1 and CDR2 from the germline V gene are LNHDA and SQIVND (reference sequence). The ends lost 6 bases at V and 2 bases at J; junction bases unmatched: 8. Here the CDR3 reads CASSSRDSPTDTQYF. CDR3 nucleotides: TGTGCCAGTAGCTCTCGGGACAGCCCCACAGATACGCAGTATTTT. Full variable domain (remainder filled in from reference TRBV19 and TRBJ2-3): DGGITQSPKYLFRKEGQNVTLSCEQNLNHDAMYWYRQDPGQGLRLIYYSQIVNDFQKGDIAEGYSVSREKKESFPLTVTSAQKNPTAFYLCASSSRDSPTDTQYFGPGTRLTVL.

The CDR3 nucleotides are TGTGCCACCGGCGGGGGGGACTTACTCCTCCAAGAGACCCAGTACTTC. This sequence encodes CATGGGDLLLQETQYF. The gene calls are TRBV10-3 and TRBJ2-5, with 9 bases that match TRBD2. Trimming at V came to 10 bases and at J to 1 base, leaving 13 bases not matched to a gene. Per germline, CDR1 ENHRY and CDR2 SYGVKD. The length of the CDR3 is 16 residues.

J is TRBJ2-3 and V is TRBV7-3; D possibly uses TRBD1 or TRBD2 (5 bases each). Germline V lookup: CDR1 SGHTA, CDR2 FQGTGA. The CDR3 contains 15 residues. Trimming removed 4 bases at V and 2 bases at J, with 13 bases between. CDR3 in amino acids: CASSSQSGATDTQYF. For the CDR3, the DNA is TGTGCCAGCAGCTCCCAGTCCGGGGCCACAGATACGCAGTATTTT.

V gene TRBV7-2 combines with J gene TRBJ2-1; TRBD1 aligns across 8 bases. The CDR3 covers 15 residues. Losses at the gene ends were 3 bases for V and 6 bases for J; bases not matched to a gene: 7. Germline CDR1 SGHTA, CDR2 FQGNSA. CDR3 DNA: TGTGCCAGCAGCTTTGGACAGGGACCAACCAATGAGCAGTTCTTC. Translated, it gives CASSFGQGPTNEQFF.

V usage is TRBV4-3 and J usage is TRBJ2-5; a possible D gene is TRBD1 (5 bases). This CDR3 contains 15 residues. CDR1 and CDR2 from the germline V gene are LGHNA and YSLEER. Trimming shortened V by 1 base and J by 2 bases, and 11 bases separated the two germline ends. As DNA, the CDR3 is TGCGCCAGCAGCCAAGCATCGTACAGGCAAGAGACCCAGTACTTC. It yields the protein CASSQASYRQETQYF.

The chain combines TRBV5-6 with TRBJ2-7; D gene ambiguous. Trimming cost V 0 bases and J 5 bases, with 6 bases left between them. Germline CDR1 reads SGHDT; CDR2 reads YYEEEE. CDR3 length: 12 residues. The CDR3: CASSLELDEQYF. CDR3 nucleotides: TGTGCCAGCAGCTTGGAGCTCGACGAGCAGTACTTC.

V and J are TRBV30 and TRBJ1-1, with 7 bases identical to TRBD1. V was pared by 7 bases and J by 1 base, with 6 bases of the junction left unmatched. The CDR3 runs to 13 residues. CDR1 GTSNPN and CDR2 SVGIG come from the germline V gene (reference sequence). The CDR3 is CASTGIGNTEAFF. The CDR3 DNA reads as TGTGCCTCGACAGGGATAGGGAACACTGAAGCTTTCTTT.

This sequence joins TRBV7-8 and TRBJ2-3; tentative D call: TRBD1 (5 bases). This CDR3 region has 15 residues. Germline assignment: CDR1 SGHVS and CDR2 FQNEAQ. V was trimmed by 6 bases and J by 1 base, leaving 14 bases between them. The CDR3: CASSFNTGGTDTQYF. The DNA of the CDR3 is TGTGCCAGCAGTTTTAACACAGGAGGCACAGATACGCAGTATTTT.

The CDR3 nucleotides read TGTGCCAGCAGTTTAGCGGGAGGGGGCACAGATACGCAGTATTTT. Protein product: CASSLAGGGTDTQYF. This chain links TRBV2 with TRBJ2-3; 11 bases align to TRBD2. The CDR3 spans 15 residues. V was pared by 5 bases and J by 1 base, with 2 bases of the junction left unmatched. Germline-derived CDR1 and CDR2 are SNHLY and FYNNEI.

The chain combines TRBV4-2 with TRBJ2-1; TRBD2 matches at 10 bases. With V trimmed by 0 bases and J by 9 bases, 5 bases remained unmatched. CDR1 and CDR2 (germline): LGHNA, YNFKEQ. The CDR3 length is 15 residues. The CDR3 nucleotides read TGTGCCAGCAGCCAAGAGGGACTAGCGACGGGTGAGCAGTTCTTC. Translation gives CASSQEGLATGEQFF.

J is TRBJ2-5 and V is TRBV5-4; 11 nucleotides align to TRBD2. V lost 5 bases and J lost 5; bases outside the gene matches: 5. Per the germline V gene, CDR1 is SGHNT and CDR2 is YYREEE (reference sequence). This CDR3 region has 14 residues. The chain's CDR3 is CASRVAGGVETQYF. The DNA for the CDR3 is TGTGCCAGCAGGGTAGCGGGAGGGGTGGAGACCCAGTACTTC.

V gene TRBV5-1 combines with J gene TRBJ2-5; no reliable D call. Trimming removed 1 base at V and 1 base at J, with 8 bases between. Germline CDR1 is SGHRS and CDR2 is YFSETQ. The CDR3 sequence is 14 residues long. Written as DNA, the CDR3 is TGCGCCAGCAGCTTGCAAGGTGGCCAAGAGACCCAGTACTTC. Its translation is CASSLQGGQETQYF.

This chain uses TRBV11-2 with TRBJ2-7, with 8 bases that match TRBD2. Trimming removed 5 bases from V and 6 bases from J; junction bases left unmatched: 6. CDR1 SGHAT and CDR2 FQNNGV come from the germline V gene. CDR3 length: 13 amino acids. Written as DNA, the CDR3 is TGTGCCAGCAGCCCAGCGGGAGTATCCGAGCAGTACTTC. As protein: CASSPAGVSEQYF.

V is TRBV4-1 and J is TRBJ2-5; 8 nucleotides match TRBD2. With V trimmed by 4 bases and J by 0 bases, 10 bases remained unmatched. The CDR3 is 17 amino acids. In germline, CDR1 is MGHRA, CDR2 YSYEKL. The CDR3: CASSRGSGTQNQETQYF. CDR3 nucleotide sequence: TGCGCCAGCAGCCGAGGTAGCGGGACCCAAAACCAAGAGACCCAGTACTTC.

The chain employs TRBV5-5 and TRBJ2-5; 7 nucleotides align to TRBD1. V lost 4 bases to trimming and J lost 0 bases; unmatched junction nucleotides: 6. Germline V CDR1 and CDR2: SGHKS, YYEKEE (reference sequence). This CDR3 region has 15 residues. The CDR3 spells CASSPPTGNQETQYF. The CDR3 DNA reads as TGTGCCAGCAGCCCGCCGACAGGGAACCAAGAGACCCAGTACTTC.

The V gene is TRBV10-2, the J gene TRBJ2-5; D possibly corresponds to TRBD1 (5 bases). Germline V gives CDR1 WSHSY, CDR2 SAAADI. The CDR3 is made up of 15 amino acids. V was pared by 3 bases and J by 0 bases, with 11 bases between. The CDR3 is CASSDPGIYQETQYF. CDR3 nucleotide sequence: TGCGCCAGCAGTGATCCAGGGATCTACCAAGAGACCCAGTACTTC.